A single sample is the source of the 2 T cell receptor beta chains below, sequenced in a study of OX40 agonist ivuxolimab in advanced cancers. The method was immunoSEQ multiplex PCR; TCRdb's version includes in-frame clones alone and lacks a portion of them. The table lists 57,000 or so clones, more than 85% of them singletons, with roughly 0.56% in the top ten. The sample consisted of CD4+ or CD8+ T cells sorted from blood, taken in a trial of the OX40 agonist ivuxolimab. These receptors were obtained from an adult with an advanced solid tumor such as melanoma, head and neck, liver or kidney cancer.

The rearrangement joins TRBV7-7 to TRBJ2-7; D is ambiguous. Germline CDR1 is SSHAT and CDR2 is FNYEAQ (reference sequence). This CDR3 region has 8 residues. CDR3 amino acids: CAIYEQYF. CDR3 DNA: TGTGCTATTTACGAGCAGTACTTC.

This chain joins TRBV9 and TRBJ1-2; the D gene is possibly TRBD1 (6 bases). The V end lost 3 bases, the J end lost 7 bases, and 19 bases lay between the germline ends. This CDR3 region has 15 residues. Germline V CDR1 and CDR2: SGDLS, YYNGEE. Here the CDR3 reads CASSAAAGAQRGYTF. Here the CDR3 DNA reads TGTGCCAGCAGCGCGGCGGCGGGGGCACAGCGTGGCTACACCTTC.